Listed below are T cell receptor beta chains from one sample, sequenced in a study of T cell repertoires in ileal Crohn's disease. This table comes from immunoSEQ multiplex PCR, and its TCRdb copy is limited to in-frame clones, with some not included. This table holds roughly 4,400 clones, about 80% found once. Sequencing was done on a sample of ileal tissue. All receptors derive from an adult with Crohn's disease. CDR3s include the opening cysteine and the closing phenylalanine or tryptophan. A D gene is named only where the DNA matches it firmly. Clone size is shown for a subset of rows, as once, few, many or a class of expanded clone.

d_gene,v_gene,abundance,j_gene,CDR3nt,CDR3aa
TRBD1,TRBV7-2,NA,TRBJ2-3,TGTGCCAGCAGCTTAACCGGGACAGGGGCAGCGGATACGCAGTATTTT,CASSLTGTGAADTQYF
TRBD2,TRBV7-6,NA,TRBJ2-6,TGTGCCAGCAGCTTGACTAGCGGGAACTCTGGGGCCAACGTCCTGACTTTC,CASSLTSGNSGANVLTF
TRBD2,TRBV19,NA,TRBJ2-3,TGTGCCAGTAGTATGAAACTAGCGACAGATACGCAGTATTTT,CASSMKLATDTQYF
NA,TRBV28,NA,TRBJ1-2,TGTGCCAGCAGTTTATATTACGAAGGGGGTCGTCGCGATGGCTACACCTTC,CASSLYYEGGRRDGYTF
TRBD2,TRBV19,few,TRBJ2-1,TGTGCCAGTACCCCGGGACTAGCAGGGATCAATGAGCAGTTCTTC,CASTPGLAGINEQFF
TRBD1,TRBV10-3,NA,TRBJ2-1,TGTGCCATCAGTGAGTTTGGGGGTGTTCCAGGGGGAAACAATGAGCAGTTCTTC,CAISEFGGVPGGNNEQFF
NA,TRBV7-2,NA,TRBJ1-2,TGTGCCAGCAGCTTAGGCGGGGCAGACTTTGCGATGATAGGCTACACCTTC,CASSLGGADFAMIGYTF
NA,TRBV15,NA,TRBJ2-5,TGTGCCACCAGCAGACCAGGGGGGTACCAAGAGACCCAGTACTTC,CATSRPGGYQETQYF
NA,TRBV29-1,NA,TRBJ2-3,TGCAGCGTTGAAGAGACCGGGGATACGCAGTATTTT,CSVEETGDTQYF
NA,TRBV20-1,NA,TRBJ2-7,TGCAGTGCTACCGGCGGCTACGAGCAGTACTTC,CSATGGYEQYF
TRBD1,TRBV4-1,NA,TRBJ1-4,TGCGCCAGCAGCCAAGGGGACAGGTCTACTGAAAAACTGTTTTTT,CASSQGDRSTEKLFF
NA,TRBV30,few,TRBJ2-5,TGTGCCTGGGGTGCGGGGACTGGGCAAGAGACCCAGTACTTC,CAWGAGTGQETQYF
NA,TRBV4-3,few,TRBJ2-2,TGCGCCAGCAGCCAAGATAGGGGCGAGGACGGGGAGCTGTTTTTT,CASSQDRGEDGELFF
NA,TRBV7-9,NA,TRBJ2-3,TGTGCCAGCAGCCGGGACACAGATACGCAGTATTTT,CASSRDTDTQYF
NA,TRBV29-1,NA,TRBJ2-3,TGCAGCGTTGAAGGAGGGATGGCCCTTGCGGCAGATACGCAGTATTTT,CSVEGGMALAADTQYF
TRBD1,TRBV7-9,few,TRBJ1-3,TGTGCCAGCAGCTTAAGGGACAGGGGACTGCCTGGAAACACCATATATTTT,CASSLRDRGLPGNTIYF
NA,TRBV28,NA,TRBJ2-1,TGTGCCAGCAGTTTAATCCTGGCGGGGTACAATGAGCAGTTCTTC,CASSLILAGYNEQFF
TRBD1,TRBV7-2,NA,TRBJ2-7,TGTGCCAGCAGTCGGGACAGAGTCTCCGAGCAGTACTTC,CASSRDRVSEQYF
TRBD2,TRBV9,NA,TRBJ2-7,TGTGCCAGCAGCTCGGGACTAGCGGCATACGAGCAGTACTTC,CASSSGLAAYEQYF
TRBD1,TRBV4-1,NA,TRBJ2-7,TGCGCCAGCAGCCCCCAATCGACAGGGGGCTTCGAGCAGTACTTC,CASSPQSTGGFEQYF
NA,TRBV2,NA,TRBJ1-5,TGTGCCAGCAGCGGACAGTTGGGTCAGCCCCAGCATTTT,CASSGQLGQPQHF
TRBD1,TRBV7-6,NA,TRBJ1-6,TGTGCCAGCGCCCAACGGGACAGAGATTCACCCCTCCACTTT,CASAQRDRDSPLHF
NA,TRBV12-5,NA,TRBJ1-2,TGTGCTAGTAGCTCTAACAGGGCCGACTATGGCTACACCTTC,CASSSNRADYGYTF
NA,TRBV14,few,TRBJ2-5,TGTGCCAGCAGCCAAAATCAATACAGTCGAAGCCAAGAGACCCAGTACTTC,CASSQNQYSRSQETQYF
NA,TRBV7-6,NA,TRBJ1-2,TGTGCCAGCAGCTTAAATAACAGGGTCGGTGGCTACACCTTC,CASSLNNRVGGYTF
TRBD2,TRBV4-3,few,TRBJ2-3,TGCGCCAGCAGCCAAGCCCACCTCTCGGCCAGCGGGGTAGGTGATACGCAGTATTTT,CASSQAHLSASGVGDTQYF
TRBD2,TRBV5-1,NA,TRBJ2-2,TGCGCCAGCAGGCGTACCGGGACTAGCGGTAACACCGGGGAGCTGTTTTTT,CASRRTGTSGNTGELFF
TRBD1,TRBV29-1,NA,TRBJ2-1,TGCAGCGTCCTCCCCTATCTTACAGGGGGCAATCCTAATGAGCAGTTCTTC,CSVLPYLTGGNPNEQFF
TRBD1,TRBV7-2,NA,TRBJ2-7,TGTGCCAGCAGCTGGGGACAGGGAGGCCCCTACGAGCAGTACTTC,CASSWGQGGPYEQYF
NA,TRBV7-6,few,TRBJ1-3,TGTGCCAGCAGCTTAGCAGGGGCGGGGGGAAACACCATATATTTT,CASSLAGAGGNTIYF
TRBD1,TRBV6-5,large,TRBJ2-1,TGTGCCAGCAGTCAAAGGGGGCGGCAGTTCTTC,CASSQRGRQFF
NA,TRBV19,NA,TRBJ2-3,TGTGCCAGTAGTATCGCGGGGTCAGATACGCAGTATTTT,CASSIAGSDTQYF
TRBD1,TRBV7-8,NA,TRBJ2-1,TGTGCCGGCAGCTTAGACCCGACAGGGTTCTACAATGAGCAGTTCTTC,CAGSLDPTGFYNEQFF
TRBD2,TRBV18,NA,TRBJ2-5,TGTGCCAGCTCACTGGGACTAGCGGAGACCCAGTACTTC,CASSLGLAETQYF
TRBD2,TRBV7-2,NA,TRBJ2-7,TGTGCCAGCAGCTTAGGCCCGTCCGGGGGGAACTACGAGCAGTACTTC,CASSLGPSGGNYEQYF